This T cell receptor beta chain was identified during a study of graft-versus-host responses after intestinal transplantation. Study overall: Isolated intestinal, liver-intestinal, or multivisceral transplants had been given to the recipients. Study observations and caveats: Researchers found GvH clones in recipient marrow, and some showed up first in ileum or blood. Declines in HvG clones occurring early post-transplant were associated with peak circulating GvH clone levels. Allografts from individuals with graft-donor T cell macrochimerism displayed high graft-versus-host to host-versus-graft clonal ratios.

As concerns this clone: Its antigen is unidentified.

The repertoire was sequenced with immunoSEQ multiplex PCR; TCRdb's copy has only in-frame clones and lacks some. The data hold about 25,000 clones, with approximately 94% observed a single time. Germline lookup yields CDR1 SGDLS and CDR2 YYNGEE. The CDR3 contains 13 residues. Trimming cost V 0 bases and J 5 bases; bases outside gene matches: 1. The gene calls are TRBV9 and TRBJ1-1; the match to TRBD1 covers 7 bases. The starting material was PBMCs, obtained 156 days after intestinal transplant. The TCR comes from a human patient who received an intestinal transplant, so some T cells may come from the graft donor. The CDR3 here is CASSVGRGTEAFF. CDR3 nucleotides: TGTGCCAGCAGCGTAGGCAGGGGGACTGAAGCTTTCTTT.